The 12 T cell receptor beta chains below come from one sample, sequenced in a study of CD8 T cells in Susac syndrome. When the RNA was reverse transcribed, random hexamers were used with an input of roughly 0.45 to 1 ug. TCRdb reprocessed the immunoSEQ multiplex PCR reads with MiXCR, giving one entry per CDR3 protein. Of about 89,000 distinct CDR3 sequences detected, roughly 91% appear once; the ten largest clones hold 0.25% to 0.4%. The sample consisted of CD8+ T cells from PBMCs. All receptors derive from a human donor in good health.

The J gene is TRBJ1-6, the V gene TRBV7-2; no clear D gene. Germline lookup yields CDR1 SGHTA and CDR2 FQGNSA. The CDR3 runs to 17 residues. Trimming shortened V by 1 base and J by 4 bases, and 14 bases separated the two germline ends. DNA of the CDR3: TGTGCCAGCAGCTTAGAAGTTTCGGCTAATTATAATTCACCCCTCCACTTT. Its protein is CASSLEVSANYNSPLHF.

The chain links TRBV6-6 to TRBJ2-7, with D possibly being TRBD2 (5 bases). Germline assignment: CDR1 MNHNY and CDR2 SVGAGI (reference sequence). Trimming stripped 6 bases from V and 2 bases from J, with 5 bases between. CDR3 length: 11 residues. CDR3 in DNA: TGTGCCAGCAGCGGGGCCTACGAGCAGTACTTC. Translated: CASSGAYEQYF.

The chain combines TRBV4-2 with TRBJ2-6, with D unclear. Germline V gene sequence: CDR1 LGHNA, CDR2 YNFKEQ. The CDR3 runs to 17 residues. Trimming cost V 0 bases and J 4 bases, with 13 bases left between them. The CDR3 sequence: CASSQEASGIGANVLTF. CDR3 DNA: TGTGCCAGCAGCCAAGAGGCCTCTGGAATAGGGGCCAACGTCCTGACTTTC.

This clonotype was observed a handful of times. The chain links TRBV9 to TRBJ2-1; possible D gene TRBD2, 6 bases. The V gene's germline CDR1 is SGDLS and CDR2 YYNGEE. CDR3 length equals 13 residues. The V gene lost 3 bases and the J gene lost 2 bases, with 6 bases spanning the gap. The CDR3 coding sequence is TGTGCCAGCAGCGGGGGGGCCTACAATGAGCAGTTCTTC. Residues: CASSGGAYNEQFF. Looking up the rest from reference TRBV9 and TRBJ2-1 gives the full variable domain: DSGVTQTPKHLITATGQRVTLRCSPRSGDLSVYWYQQSLDQGLQFLIQYYNGEERAKGNILERFSAQQFPDLHSELNLSSLELGDSALYFCASSGGAYNEQFFGPGTRLTVL.

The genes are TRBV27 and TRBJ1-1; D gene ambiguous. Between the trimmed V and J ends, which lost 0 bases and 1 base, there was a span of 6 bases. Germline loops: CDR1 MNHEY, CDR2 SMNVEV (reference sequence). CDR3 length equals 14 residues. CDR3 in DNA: TGTGCCAGCAGTTTATCGGTGGGGAACACTGAAGCTTTCTTT. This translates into CASSLSVGNTEAFF.

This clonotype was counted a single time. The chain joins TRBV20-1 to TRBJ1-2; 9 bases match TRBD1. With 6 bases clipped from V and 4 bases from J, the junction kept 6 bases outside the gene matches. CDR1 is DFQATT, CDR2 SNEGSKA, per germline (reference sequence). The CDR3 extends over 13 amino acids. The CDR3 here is CSAPRDRAYGYTF. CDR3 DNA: TGCAGTGCACCCCGGGACAGGGCCTATGGCTACACCTTC.

CDR3 coding DNA: TGTGCCAGCAGCTGGGACAGCGCTGAAGCTTTCTTT. It specifies CASSWDSAEAFF. This chain uses TRBV5-6 with TRBJ1-1; TRBD1 matches at 7 bases. After removal of 3 bases from V and 6 bases from J, the junction contained 2 bases not matched to a gene. Germline values: CDR1 SGHDT, CDR2 YYEEEE. The CDR3 length is 12 residues.

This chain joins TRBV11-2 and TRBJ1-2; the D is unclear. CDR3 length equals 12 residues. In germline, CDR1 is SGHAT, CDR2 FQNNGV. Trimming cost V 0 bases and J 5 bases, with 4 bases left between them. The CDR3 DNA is TGTGCCAGCAGCTTAGACCAGTATGGCTACACCTTC. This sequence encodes CASSLDQYGYTF.

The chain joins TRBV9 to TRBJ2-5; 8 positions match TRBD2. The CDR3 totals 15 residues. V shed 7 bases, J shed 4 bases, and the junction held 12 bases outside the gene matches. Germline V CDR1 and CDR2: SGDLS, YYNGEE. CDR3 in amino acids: CASATSSGGPETQYF. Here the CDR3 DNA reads TGTGCCAGCGCCACCTCCTCGGGAGGGCCAGAGACCCAGTACTTC.

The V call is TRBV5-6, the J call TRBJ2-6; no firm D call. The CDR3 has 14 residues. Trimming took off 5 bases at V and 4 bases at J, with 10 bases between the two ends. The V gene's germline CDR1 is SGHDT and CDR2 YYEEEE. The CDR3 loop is CASRSISGANVLTF. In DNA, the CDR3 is TGTGCCAGCAGATCTATCAGCGGGGCCAACGTCCTGACTTTC.

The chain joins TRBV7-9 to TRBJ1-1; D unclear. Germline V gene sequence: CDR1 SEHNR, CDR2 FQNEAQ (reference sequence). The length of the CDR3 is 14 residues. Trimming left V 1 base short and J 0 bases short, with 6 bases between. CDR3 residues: CASSLGSVNTEAFF. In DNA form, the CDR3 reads TGTGCCAGCAGCTTAGGTTCCGTGAACACTGAAGCTTTCTTT.

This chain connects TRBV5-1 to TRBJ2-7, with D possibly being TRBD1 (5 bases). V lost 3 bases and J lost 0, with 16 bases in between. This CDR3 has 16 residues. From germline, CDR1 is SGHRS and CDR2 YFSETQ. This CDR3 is CASSSPRTDNSYEQYF. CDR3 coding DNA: TGCGCCAGCAGCTCGCCGCGGACGGACAACTCCTACGAGCAGTACTTC.